This TCR beta chain was profiled in a study of cytomegalovirus exposure and HLA in healthy donors. Points from the study as a whole: The authors listed some 150 TCR beta chains as cytomegalovirus-associated.

CDR3 length: 15 residues. Germline CDR1 and CDR2: LGHNA and YNFKEQ. V trimming: 0 bases; J trimming: 4 bases; junction bases outside the gene matches: 2. Sequenced by immunoSEQ multiplex PCR; TCRdb stores in-frame clones only, minus some. There are 100,000 to 150,000 clones in the sample; roughly 94% occur only once, and roughly 1.2% lies in the top ten. Turning to this clone: Its specificity is not known.

This clonotype originated in a young woman in good health and CMV-seronegative. The rearrangement links TRBV4-2 to TRBJ1-5, with 8 nucleotides matching TRBD1. The sample consisted of PBMCs. CDR3 sequence reads: CASSQDRQGNQPQHF. Written as DNA, the CDR3 is TGTGCCAGCAGCCAAGATCGACAGGGGAATCAGCCCCAGCATTTT.